This T cell receptor (beta chain) was obtained from a study of blood T cell repertoires in COVID-19. Study as a whole: Both acute and convalescent COVID-19 samples were obtained from the United States, Italy and Spain. PBMCs, B-cell-depleted T cells, or T cells were the source of the cDNA or gDNA that made up the material.

CDR3 length equals 14 residues. Looked up from germline, CDR1 is MDHEN and CDR2 is SYDVKM. With 4 bases removed from V and 5 bases from J, the gap between germline ends came to 14 bases. As handled by the study authors: Amplified reference gene primers provided the basis for estimating nucleated cell counts. Libraries were prepared by immunoSEQ multiplex PCR; TCRdb keeps only in-frame clonotypes and omits some of them. V and J calls and clone size are given by that table; D and trimming were obtained from the DNA. The sample lists hundreds of thousands of clones; under 95% were seen once. The chain has TRBV28 and TRBJ2-5; the D is unclear. The clonotype originates from a woman under 30 who had recovered from COVID-19. Specimen: peripheral blood. The CDR3 sequence: CASSSTIGDETQYF. DNA for the CDR3: TGTGCCAGCAGTTCAACTATAGGTGACGAGACCCAGTACTTC.